Below, 26 T cell receptor beta chains from the same sample are listed, as sequenced in a study of OX40 agonist ivuxolimab in advanced cancers. Produced via immunoSEQ multiplex PCR; TCRdb's table is partial and in-frame only. Altogether 50,000 to 70,000 clones are present, more than 80% being singletons, with the ten largest covering around an eighth. The specimen comprised CD4+ or CD8+ T cells sorted from blood, sampled in a trial of the OX40 agonist ivuxolimab. These receptors originate from an adult with an advanced solid tumor such as melanoma, head and neck, liver or kidney cancer.

The V and J genes are TRBV7-9 and TRBJ2-7; 14 bases are shared with TRBD2. The germline V gene encodes CDR1 SEHNR and CDR2 FQNEAQ (reference sequence). V was pared by 1 base and J by 3 bases, with 5 bases of the junction left unmatched. The CDR3 sequence is 17 residues long. Written as DNA, the CDR3 is TGTGCCAGCAGCTTAGGGGCCGGGACTAGCGGGAGCTACGAGCAGTACTTC. Protein: CASSLGAGTSGSYEQYF.

This rearrangement joins TRBV7-9 to TRBJ2-1; no definite D call. V lost 5 bases and J 9 bases, leaving 11 bases between the germline ends. The germline V gene encodes CDR1 SEHNR and CDR2 FQNEAQ (reference sequence). The CDR3 runs 12 residues. CDR3 region: CASSLMGSEQFF. The CDR3 DNA follows: TGTGCCAGCAGCCTGATGGGTAGTGAGCAGTTCTTC.

J is TRBJ1-5 and V is TRBV5-8; 7 nucleotides align to TRBD1. This CDR3 comprises 16 residues. V shed 7 bases and J 3 bases; nucleotides not matched to a gene: 13. Per germline, CDR1 SGHTS and CDR2 YDEGEE. The CDR3 nucleotides read TGTGCCAGCCGGCTTGGATCAGGGGGAACCAATCAGCCCCAGCATTTT. This codes for CASRLGSGGTNQPQHF.

This chain uses TRBV6-1 with TRBJ2-1; 10 bases are shared with TRBD2. Germline lookup yields CDR1 MNHNS and CDR2 SASEGT. Trimming removed 3 bases from V and 4 bases from J; junction bases left unmatched: 6. The CDR3 loop spans 16 amino acids. CDR3 nucleotides: TGTGCCAGCAGTGAGAGGGGACTAGCGCCTTACAATGAGCAGTTCTTC. This gives the protein CASSERGLAPYNEQFF.

V and J are TRBV28 and TRBJ1-2; D is perhaps TRBD1 (6 bases). The length of the CDR3 is 15 residues. The germline gives CDR1 MDHEN, CDR2 SYDVKM. Trimming pared 4 bases from V and 1 base from J, leaving 13 bases between. The CDR3 sequence: CASSSARDNNYGYTF. CDR3 nucleotides: TGTGCCAGCAGTTCAGCCCGGGACAATAACTATGGCTACACCTTC.

The rearrangement links TRBV1 to TRBJ2-5; the table's D gene call, TRBD1, was not cross checked with the DNA. TRBV1 is a documented pseudogene. CDR3 length: 15 residues. CDR3 nucleotide sequence: TGCACCAGCAGCCAAGAAATGGGGCTGGGGGAGACCCAGTACTTC. Translated: CTSSQEMGLGETQYF.

This clone occurred once. The rearrangement links TRBV19 to TRBJ2-1; D might be TRBD2 (5 bases). V was pared by 5 bases and J by 4 bases, with 12 bases between. Germline V gives CDR1 LNHDA, CDR2 SQIVND (reference sequence). The CDR3 spans 14 residues. The CDR3 DNA reads TGTGCCAGTAGTTCCCAGCGGAAATACAATGAGCAGTTCTTC. Its protein product is CASSSQRKYNEQFF.

The chain has TRBV9 and TRBJ2-1; possibly TRBD1 for D (5 bases). The CDR3 is 15 amino acids. Trimming stripped 0 bases from V and 0 bases from J, with 7 bases between. Germline CDR1 SGDLS, CDR2 YYNGEE. The CDR3 loop reads CASSVEGDSYNEQFF. CDR3 sequence (DNA): TGTGCCAGCAGCGTAGAAGGGGACTCCTACAATGAGCAGTTCTTC. The whole variable domain, filled in from reference TRBV9 and TRBJ2-1, reads DSGVTQTPKHLITATGQRVTLRCSPRSGDLSVYWYQQSLDQGLQFLIQYYNGEERAKGNILERFSAQQFPDLHSELNLSSLELGDSALYFCASSVEGDSYNEQFFGPGTRLTVL.

The J gene is TRBJ1-5, the V gene TRBV30; a possible D gene is TRBD1 (6 bases). CDR3 length equals 15 residues. V gave up 0 bases and J gave up 1 base, with 10 bases separating them. Germline V gene sequence: CDR1 GTSNPN, CDR2 SVGIG (reference sequence). The CDR3 nucleotides are TGTGCCTGGAGTGTAGGGACATCCAGCAATCAGCCCCAGCATTTT. It encodes CAWSVGTSSNQPQHF.

This chain connects TRBV18 to TRBJ2-7; D gene unclear. Per the germline V gene, CDR1 is KGHSH and CDR2 is LQKENI. The CDR3 runs 14 residues. Trimming pared 0 bases from V and 0 bases from J, leaving 6 bases between. The CDR3 is CASSPPPSSYEQYF. The CDR3 coding sequence is TGTGCCAGCTCACCACCGCCATCCTCCTACGAGCAGTACTTC.

The chain combines TRBV7-9 with TRBJ2-7; D perhaps matches TRBD1 (5 bases). CDR3 length equals 13 residues. Between the trimmed V and J ends, which lost 1 base and 3 bases, there was a span of 7 bases. CDR1 SEHNR and CDR2 FQNEAQ come from the germline V gene (reference sequence). The CDR3 reads CASSLGQFYEQYF. For the CDR3, the DNA is TGTGCCAGCAGCTTAGGACAGTTCTACGAGCAGTACTTC.

This chain links TRBV7-9 with TRBJ2-3, with a tentative D call TRBD1 (5 bases). Trimming took 11 bases from V and 2 from J, leaving 17 bases between them. The CDR3 is 14 residues long. The germline gives CDR1 SEHNR, CDR2 FQNEAQ (reference sequence). The CDR3 spells CAGRGQGTTDTQYF. The CDR3 DNA reads as TGTGCCGGGCGTGGGCAGGGTACCACAGATACGCAGTATTTT.

This clone was picked up one time. CDR3 sequence (DNA): TGTGCCAGTATGAGGACCCGGCACACTGAAGCTTTCTTT. It specifies CASMRTRHTEAFF. The chain carries TRBV19 and TRBJ1-1; D uncertain. The germline V and J ends were trimmed by 7 bases and 3 bases, with 12 bases remaining between them. The V gene's germline CDR1 is LNHDA and CDR2 SQIVND (reference sequence). The CDR3 runs to 13 residues.

This chain links TRBV11-2 with TRBJ2-1; D remains unclear. Trimming stripped 1 base from V and 6 bases from J, with 4 bases between. The V gene's germline CDR1 is SGHAT and CDR2 FQNNGV. The CDR3 is 12 residues long. CDR3 sequence reads: CASSLVVNEQFF. CDR3 in DNA: TGTGCCAGCAGCTTAGTAGTCAATGAGCAGTTCTTC. Full variable domain (missing parts from reference TRBV11-2 and TRBJ2-1): EAGVAQSPRYKIIEKRQSVAFWCNPISGHATLYWYQQILGQGPKLLIQFQNNGVVDDSQLPKDRFSAERLKGVDSTLKIQPAKLEDSAVYLCASSLVVNEQFFGPGTRLTVL.

On this clone itself: Other DNA sequences in the same sample also yield this CDR3. The chain uses TRBV15 and TRBJ2-5, with TRBD2 as a possible D gene (5 bases). Germline V gene sequence: CDR1 LNHNV, CDR2 YYDKDF (reference sequence). The V end lost 1 base, the J end lost 5 bases, and 8 bases lay between the germline ends. The CDR3 totals 13 residues. The CDR3 DNA follows: TGTGCCACCAGCAGAGGCGGCGGGGAGACCCAGTACTTC. It codes for CATSRGGGETQYF.

V is TRBV5-1 and J is TRBJ2-7; D remains unclear. Germline V gene sequence: CDR1 SGHRS, CDR2 YFSETQ. Deletions cut 0 bases from V and 1 base from J, with 5 bases between. The CDR3 loop spans 13 amino acids. CDR3 residues: CASSLGRSYEQYF. CDR3 nucleotides: TGCGCCAGCAGCTTGGGGCGGTCCTACGAGCAGTACTTC.

As for this clone: This specimen includes other DNA sequences encoding the same CDR3. V gene TRBV27 combines with J gene TRBJ2-7; TRBD2 agrees at 7 bases. CDR3 length equals 14 residues. After removal of 4 bases from V and 0 bases from J, the junction contained 3 bases not matched to a gene. CDR1 and CDR2 (germline): MNHEY, SMNVEV (reference sequence). The CDR3 coding sequence is TGTGCCAGCAGTTGGGGGGGGTCCTCCTACGAGCAGTACTTC. This gives the protein CASSWGGSSYEQYF.

This clone was seen just once. The V call is TRBV27, the J call TRBJ2-2; 7 bases agree with TRBD1. CDR3 length: 15 amino acids. The germline CDR1 and CDR2 sequences are MNHEY and SMNVEV (reference sequence). The V segment lost 4 bases and the J segment 6 bases; nucleotides outside the gene matches: 8. In DNA, the CDR3 is TGTGCCAGCAGTTCAGGGACAGTAGGAGCCGGGGAGCTGTTTTTT. Its translation is CASSSGTVGAGELFF.

This clone was recorded once. V is TRBV29-1 and J is TRBJ1-2; 8 nucleotides agree with TRBD1. Trimming took 7 bases from V and 3 from J; bases not matched to a gene: 4. This CDR3 is 12 amino acids long. Per the germline V gene, CDR1 is SQVTM and CDR2 is ANQGSEA. The DNA of the CDR3 is TGCAGCGGCCTACAGGGGGACTATGGCTACACCTTC. Translated: CSGLQGDYGYTF.

The V and J genes are TRBV27 and TRBJ2-7, with 11 bases lining up with TRBD1. CDR3 length: 16 residues. In germline, CDR1 is MNHEY, CDR2 SMNVEV (reference sequence). V lost 2 bases, J lost 3 bases, and 6 bases stayed unmatched. The CDR3 DNA is TGTGCCAGCAGTTTAAGTGGGACAGGGGGGTACTACGAGCAGTACTTC. Protein sequence: CASSLSGTGGYYEQYF.

The J gene is TRBJ2-6, the V gene TRBV7-3; 12 bases are a match to TRBD1. The junction had 8 bases not matched to a gene; V was cut back by 5 bases and J by 3 bases. CDR3 size: 18 residues. Germline V gene sequence: CDR1 SGHTA, CDR2 FQGTGA. The CDR3 DNA follows: TGTGCCAGCAGCCCAACGGGGACAGGGGGCAGTGGGGCCAACGTCCTGACTTTC. Its protein product is CASSPTGTGGSGANVLTF.

V usage is TRBV5-4 and J usage is TRBJ2-7; a possible D gene is TRBD2 (6 bases). The CDR3 totals 15 residues. Germline lookup yields CDR1 SGHNT and CDR2 YYREEE (reference sequence). The V and J ends lost 4 bases and 5 bases respectively, with 19 bases between them. CDR3: CASSPTWGVLNEQYF. In DNA, the CDR3 is TGTGCCAGCAGCCCCACATGGGGGGTCCTCAACGAGCAGTACTTC.

The genes are TRBV7-6 and TRBJ2-5; D perhaps matches TRBD2 (7 bases). CDR1 and CDR2 from the germline V gene are SGHVS and FNYEAQ. V was pared by 4 bases and J by 4 bases, with 22 bases between. This CDR3 contains 17 residues. The CDR3 DNA reads as TGTGCCAGCAGCTCCTTAGGGGGGGCTAGCGGTCGAGAGACCCAGTACTTC. This gives the protein CASSSLGGASGRETQYF.

The chain has TRBV7-9 and TRBJ2-1; D is possibly TRBD1 (6 bases). The CDR3 is 12 residues long. Germline V gene sequence: CDR1 SEHNR, CDR2 FQNEAQ (reference sequence). Trimming removed 5 bases at V and 6 bases at J, with 8 bases between. Here the CDR3 reads CASSMTGNEQFF. CDR3 nucleotides: TGTGCCAGCAGCATGACAGGCAATGAGCAGTTCTTC. Using reference TRBV7-9 and TRBJ2-1 for the parts outside the CDR3, the full variable domain is DTGVSQNPRHKITKRGQNVTFRCDPISEHNRLYWYRQTLGQGPEFLTYFQNEAQLEKSRLLSDRFSAERPKGSFSTLEIQRTEQGDSAMYLCASSMTGNEQFFGPGTRLTVL.

This chain uses TRBV6-4 with TRBJ2-7; the match to TRBD1 covers 9 bases. Germline V gene data show CDR1 as MRHNA and CDR2 as SNTAGT. J gave up 0 bases and V 4 bases, and 19 bases lay outside the gene matches. The CDR3 contains 20 residues. The CDR3 DNA reads as TGTGCCAGCAGTGCCACAACCCATCCGACAGGGGGGTTGAGCTCCTACGAGCAGTACTTC. Amino acids: CASSATTHPTGGLSSYEQYF.

The chain recombines TRBV9 with TRBJ2-1; D might be TRBD2 (5 bases). The ends were cut back, 0 bases at V and 6 bases at J, with 16 bases in the middle. The CDR3 is 16 amino acids. The germline CDR1 and CDR2 sequences are SGDLS and YYNGEE. The CDR3, as DNA: TGTGCCAGCAGCGTAGGGGTAGCGACCGTCAGCAATGAGCAGTTCTTC. It encodes CASSVGVATVSNEQFF.